The next 26 T cell receptor beta chains were all read from a single sample in a study of T cell repertoires in cytomegalovirus infection. One entry per CDR3 protein results from TCRdb running MiXCR on the reads. The data show about 530,000 distinct CDR3 sequences, 26% seen once. What was sequenced was PBMCs. These receptors all come from a human donor in good health (CMV status not recorded). Some clones in this sample may be carry-over from other donors' samples.

This clonotype was counted at least ten times. The chain employs TRBV7-6 and TRBJ2-7, with D maybe TRBD1 (5 bases). Germline V gene data show CDR1 as SGHVS and CDR2 as FNYEAQ. The ends were cut back, 5 bases at V and 1 base at J, with 12 bases in the middle. CDR3 length: 14 residues. CDR3 in DNA: TGTGCCAGCAGCAACCCAGGGATTTCCTACGAGCAGTACTTC. Translation: CASSNPGISYEQYF.

Only a few counts were recorded for this clonotype. The chain recombines TRBV2 with TRBJ1-2, with D uncertain. V was pared by 4 bases and J by 4 bases, with 10 bases between. Per the germline V gene, CDR1 is SNHLY and CDR2 is FYNNEI. This CDR3 comprises 13 residues. In nucleotides, the CDR3 is TGTGCCAGCAGTGCCCAGTCGCCCTATGGCTACACCTTC. Translated, it gives CASSAQSPYGYTF.

This clonotype was seen repeatedly, ten times or more. The chain couples TRBV6-2 or TRBV6-3 to TRBJ2-1; no firm D call. The CDR3 is 12 amino acids. V was pared by 6 bases and J by 12 bases, with 15 bases between. Looked up from germline, CDR1 is MNHEY and CDR2 is SVGEGT. The CDR3 nucleotides read TGTGCCAGCAGCCGCTTTGAGTATGGGCAGTTCTTC. This codes for CASSRFEYGQFF.

The gene calls are TRBV9 and TRBJ2-5; D unclear. The V end was cut by 0 bases, the J end by 5 bases, with 11 bases between. Germline CDR1 is SGDLS and CDR2 is YYNGEE. CDR3 length: 14 amino acids. The CDR3 coding sequence is TGTGCCAGCAGCGTAGCGGTGGGCCGGGAGACCCAGTACTTC. Amino acid sequence: CASSVAVGRETQYF. The entire variable domain, with the rest obtained from reference TRBV9 and TRBJ2-5, is as follows: DSGVTQTPKHLITATGQRVTLRCSPRSGDLSVYWYQQSLDQGLQFLIQYYNGEERAKGNILERFSAQQFPDLHSELNLSSLELGDSALYFCASSVAVGRETQYFGPGTRLLVL.

The CDR3 is CASSLITGASEQYF. DNA of the CDR3: TGTGCCAGCAGTTTAATCACAGGGGCGAGCGAGCAGTACTTC. The chain employs TRBV12-3 or TRBV12-4 and TRBJ2-7; 7 nucleotides agree with TRBD1. J gave up 6 bases and V 2 bases, and 7 bases lay outside the gene matches. This CDR3 is built from 14 residues.

In this sample, this clonotype turned up many times. V gene TRBV19 combines with J gene TRBJ2-7; perhaps TRBD2 as D (6 bases). Germline assignment: CDR1 LNHDA and CDR2 SQIVND (reference sequence). V lost 7 bases and J 12 bases, leaving 13 bases between the germline ends. This CDR3 comprises 10 residues. DNA for the CDR3: TGTGCCAGTATAGCGGAGGAAGGGTACGTC. Its protein product is CASIAEEGYV.

The chain has TRBV6-5 and TRBJ1-1; D is unclear. The germline V and J ends were trimmed by 2 bases and 2 bases, with 18 bases remaining between them. The length of the CDR3 is 17 residues. CDR1 and CDR2 from the germline V gene are MNHEY and SVGAGI. The CDR3 coding sequence is TGTGCCAGCAGTTACCTACGAGTAGGTACAGACAACACTGAAGCTTTCTTT. Residues: CASSYLRVGTDNTEAFF.

This clonotype was detected many times. The chain carries TRBV7-8 and TRBJ2-7; no firm D call. Trimming cost V 1 base and J 4 bases, with 5 bases left between them. Germline V gene sequence: CDR1 SGHVS, CDR2 FQNEAQ. The CDR3 covers 12 residues. CDR3 amino acids: CASSLGTYEQYF. The CDR3 nucleotides read TGTGCCAGCAGCTTAGGTACTTACGAGCAGTACTTC.

In its sample, this clonotype was seen a few times. The CDR3 DNA reads as TGTGCCAGCACTAACGGCCCCCGCCGGTTCAATGGCTACACCTTC. Translation gives CASTNGPRRFNGYTF. The chain recombines TRBV12-3 or TRBV12-4 with TRBJ1-2; D gene uncertain. The CDR3 loop spans 15 amino acids. V lost 7 bases to trimming and J lost 6 bases, with 21 bases between them.

This clonotype came up a few times. The chain uses TRBV28 and TRBJ1-2; 7 nucleotides line up with TRBD1. The CDR3 totals 17 residues. Germline CDR1 is MDHEN and CDR2 is SYDVKM. The V and J ends lost 2 bases and 4 bases, in that order; junction bases with no gene match: 13. In DNA, the CDR3 is TGTGCCAGCAGTTTACAGAGACAGGGAGTCTACATCTATGGCTACACCTTC. Protein: CASSLQRQGVYIYGYTF.

The rearrangement uses TRBV20-1 and TRBJ1-2; possibly TRBD1 for D (6 bases). The germline gives CDR1 DFQATT, CDR2 SNEGSKA (reference sequence). The CDR3 extends over 16 amino acids. Trimming removed 5 bases from V and 4 bases from J, with 23 bases in between. CDR3 amino acids: CSASRKGGGSFYGYTF. CDR3 DNA: TGCAGTGCTTCCCGCAAGGGGGGAGGTTCCTTCTATGGCTACACCTTC.

DNA for the CDR3: TGTGCCTGGTGGGCCGGGGAGCTGTTTTTT. Translated, it gives CAWWAGELFF. The rearrangement uses TRBV30 and TRBJ2-2; D is uncertain. In germline, CDR1 is GTSNPN, CDR2 SVGIG (reference sequence). V lost 5 bases and J 6 bases, leaving 4 bases between the germline ends. This CDR3 is 10 amino acids long.

V is TRBV7-2 and J is TRBJ2-7; 9 bases align to TRBD2. The CDR3 loop spans 15 amino acids. From germline, CDR1 is SGHTA and CDR2 FQGNSA. J lost 6 bases, V lost 5 bases, and 11 bases had no gene match. Here the CDR3 reads CASSKGREGPVEQYV. DNA of the CDR3: TGTGCCAGCAGCAAAGGGCGGGAGGGCCCCGTCGAGCAGTACGTC.

V is TRBV7-3 and J is TRBJ2-5; 8 nucleotides line up with TRBD2. The V segment lost 2 bases and the J segment 2 bases; nucleotides outside the gene matches: 10. The CDR3 contains 17 residues. Germline-derived CDR1 and CDR2 are SGHTA and FQGTGA. For the CDR3, the DNA is TGTGCCAGCAGCTTACAGAGCGGGAGCGGGCCACAAGAGACCCAGTACTTC. Translation gives CASSLQSGSGPQETQYF. Looking up the rest from reference TRBV7-3 and TRBJ2-5 gives the full variable domain: GAGVSQTPSNKVTEKGKYVELRCDPISGHTALYWYRQSLGQGPEFLIYFQGTGAADDSGLPNDRFFAVRPEGSVSTLKIQRTERGDSAVYLCASSLQSGSGPQETQYFGPGTRLLVL.

The chain couples TRBV12-3 or TRBV12-4 to TRBJ1-4; 11 bases map to TRBD1. This CDR3 spans 16 amino acids. V was pared by 6 bases and J by 4 bases, with 7 bases of the junction left unmatched. The CDR3 spells CASSAGQGVRNEKLFF. In DNA, the CDR3 is TGTGCCAGCAGCGCGGGACAGGGGGTGCGTAATGAAAAACTGTTTTTT.

This clonotype was found a few times. The chain has TRBV19 and TRBJ2-1, with D tentatively TRBD1 or TRBD2 (5 bases each). The CDR3 totals 14 residues. Looked up from germline, CDR1 is LNHDA and CDR2 is SQIVND (reference sequence). Trimming shortened V by 4 bases and J by 5 bases, and 12 bases separated the two germline ends. In DNA form, the CDR3 reads TGTGCCAGTAGTAACTCCTGGGGGAACAATGAGCAGTTCTTC. Translated, it gives CASSNSWGNNEQFF. Based on the CDR3 plus reference TRBV19 and TRBJ2-1, the full variable domain is DGGITQSPKYLFRKEGQNVTLSCEQNLNHDAMYWYRQDPGQGLRLIYYSQIVNDFQKGDIAEGYSVSREKKESFPLTVTSAQKNPTAFYLCASSNSWGNNEQFFGPGTRLTVL.

This clonotype showed up many times. V and J are TRBV7-2 and TRBJ2-5; 11 bases match TRBD2. The germline V gene has CDR1 SGHTA and CDR2 FQGNSA. CDR3 length: 21 amino acids. J lost 1 base, V lost 1 base, and 17 bases had no gene match. The CDR3 nucleotides are TGTGCCAGCAGCTTAGAGGAGCTCAGGGGGGGGACTAGCGGAATCCAAGAGACCCAGTACTTC. This sequence encodes CASSLEELRGGTSGIQETQYF.

The chain couples TRBV6-6 to TRBJ2-2; D call uncertain. This CDR3 has 12 amino acids. Trimming took 6 bases from V and 4 from J, leaving 6 bases between them. Germline V lookup: CDR1 MNHNY, CDR2 SVGAGI (reference sequence). This chain's CDR3 is CASSRPTGELFF. CDR3 nucleotide sequence: TGTGCCAGCAGCAGACCCACCGGGGAGCTGTTTTTT.

The chain uses TRBV5-1 and TRBJ2-5; no clear D. This CDR3 is 13 amino acids long. The V and J ends lost 0 bases and 5 bases respectively, with 8 bases between them. Germline lookup yields CDR1 SGHRS and CDR2 YFSETQ. This chain's CDR3 is CASSLDRIETQYF. As DNA, the CDR3 is TGCGCCAGCAGCTTGGACAGAATTGAGACCCAGTACTTC.

CDR3 in DNA: TGTGCCAGCAGTGGAGGGTCAGGGGAAAATGAGCAGTTCTTC. Translation: CASSGGSGENEQFF. The chain joins TRBV2 to TRBJ2-1; weak D call: TRBD1 (6 bases). The CDR3 consists of 14 residues. Germline assignment: CDR1 SNHLY and CDR2 FYNNEI. With 4 bases removed from V and 7 bases from J, the gap between germline ends came to 14 bases.

Only a few counts were recorded for this clonotype. The rearrangement links TRBV10-3 to TRBJ2-2, with a possible D match to TRBD2 (7 bases). The CDR3 extends over 16 amino acids. Germline V lookup: CDR1 ENHRY, CDR2 SYGVKD. The V gene lost 11 bases and the J gene lost 3 bases, with 22 bases spanning the gap. CDR3 amino acids: CASKGGKVTDTGELFF. The CDR3 coding sequence is TGTGCCTCAAAGGGGGGGAAAGTGACGGACACCGGGGAGCTGTTTTTT.

The rearrangement joins TRBV4-3 to TRBJ1-3; D uncertain. This CDR3 region has 16 residues. Germline-derived CDR1 and CDR2 are LGHNA and YSLEER. V lost 1 base and J 0 bases, leaving 10 bases between the germline ends. The CDR3 region has the DNA TGCGCCAGCAGCCAAGTTGGCAGGTTCTCTGGAAACACCATATATTTT. Amino acids: CASSQVGRFSGNTIYF.

There are a few counts of this clonotype. The chain combines TRBV5-6 with TRBJ2-1, with TRBD1 matching over 8 bases. Trimming took 1 base from V and 8 from J; bases not matched to a gene: 8. The germline CDR1 and CDR2 sequences are SGHDT and YYEEEE. The CDR3 contains 15 residues. The CDR3 protein is CASSLSGQGLDEQFF. The CDR3 DNA reads as TGTGCCAGCAGCTTGTCAGGACAGGGTTTGGATGAGCAGTTCTTC.

The chain has TRBV12-3 or TRBV12-4 and TRBJ1-4; 7 bases map to TRBD1. V was clipped by 5 bases and J by 8 bases; unmatched bases: 8. This CDR3 is built from 14 residues. The CDR3 spells CASSTTGLFEKLFF. The CDR3 DNA sequence: TGTGCCAGCAGTACGACAGGGCTTTTCGAAAAACTGTTTTTT.

V gene TRBV29-1 combines with J gene TRBJ1-1, with D uncertain. V was shortened by 7 bases and J by 0 bases, with 12 bases between the two germline ends. Germline V gene lookup returns CDR1 SQVTM and CDR2 ANQGSEA. The CDR3 extends over 13 amino acids. In DNA form, the CDR3 reads TGCAGCGCAAAACCATGGTTGAACACTGAAGCTTTCTTT. This sequence encodes CSAKPWLNTEAFF. Together with reference TRBV29-1 and TRBJ1-1, the CDR3 gives the full variable domain: SAVISQKPSRDICQRGTSLTIQCQVDSQVTMMFWYRQQPGQSLTLIATANQGSEATYESGFVIDKFPISRPNLTFSTLTVSNMSPEDSSIYLCSAKPWLNTEAFFGQGTRLTVV.

This clonotype was seen at least ten times. The chain links TRBV24-1 to TRBJ2-2; TRBD1 might be the D (6 bases). V was shortened by 1 base and J by 1 base, with 12 bases between the two germline ends. The length of the CDR3 is 17 residues. Germline-derived CDR1 and CDR2 are KGHDR and SFDVKD. The CDR3 DNA is TGTGCCACCAGTGATTTCGATGTGACAGGGAACACCGGGGAGCTGTTTTTT. Its translation is CATSDFDVTGNTGELFF.